The 20 T cell receptor beta chains in this list originate from one sample, sequenced in a study of blood T cell repertoires in COVID-19. The table came from immunoSEQ multiplex PCR; TCRdb's copy has only in-frame clones and leaves some out. The sample holds 150,000 to 200,000 clones, roughly 78% seen once. The material sequenced was peripheral blood. The receptors originated from an elderly woman with active or convalescent COVID-19.

The rearrangement links TRBV18 to TRBJ1-3, with 8 bases fitting TRBD1. CDR3 length: 19 amino acids. Germline assignment: CDR1 KGHSH and CDR2 LQKENI. The junction had 13 bases not matched to a gene; V was cut back by 2 bases and J by 1 base. The CDR3 sequence: CASSPILQGARQSGNTIYF. The CDR3 nucleotides are TGTGCCAGCTCACCAATTTTGCAGGGGGCGCGTCAGTCTGGAAACACCATATATTTT.

CDR3 amino acids: CASSYNHIRDGELFF. CDR3 bases: TGTGCCAGCAGCTACAATCATATACGGGACGGGGAGCTGTTTTTT. The chain is built from TRBV9 and TRBJ2-2; D perhaps matches TRBD2 (5 bases). The V end lost 4 bases, the J end lost 7 bases, and 17 bases lay between the germline ends. The V gene's germline CDR1 is SGDLS and CDR2 YYNGEE. The CDR3 is 15 residues long.

This sequence joins TRBV5-1 and TRBJ2-3; tentatively, D is TRBD1 (6 bases). The CDR3 extends over 15 amino acids. The V and J ends lost 0 bases and 3 bases respectively, with 11 bases between them. Germline CDR1 and CDR2: SGHRS and YFSETQ. CDR3 in amino acids: CASSLAGRGTDTQYF. The CDR3 DNA reads as TGCGCCAGCAGCTTGGCGGGCAGGGGAACAGATACGCAGTATTTT.

This rearrangement joins TRBV11-2 to TRBJ1-4; 7 bases match TRBD1. This CDR3 is 15 amino acids long. Germline trimming cut 5 bases from V and 4 bases from J; bases unmatched to any gene: 7. Looked up from germline, CDR1 is SGHAT and CDR2 is FQNNGV. The CDR3 reads CASSLQGGVNEKLFF. In DNA form, the CDR3 reads TGTGCCAGCAGCCTGCAGGGGGGCGTTAATGAAAAACTGTTTTTT.

The chain carries TRBV10-1 and TRBJ2-1, with 8 nucleotides matching TRBD1. CDR3 size: 15 residues. Trimming at V came to 3 bases and at J to 6 bases, leaving 7 bases not matched to a gene. Germline CDR1 is WNHNN and CDR2 is SYGVQD (reference sequence). CDR3 amino acids: CASSDPGQVFNEQFF. Here the CDR3 DNA reads TGCGCCAGCAGTGATCCGGGACAGGTTTTCAATGAGCAGTTCTTC.

The rearrangement uses TRBV6-1 and TRBJ1-2; maybe TRBD1 (6 bases). Germline values: CDR1 MNHNS, CDR2 SASEGT. V was pared by 2 bases and J by 4 bases, with 11 bases between. The CDR3 sequence is 14 residues long. CDR3 in amino acids: CASSETTGVYGYTF. CDR3 DNA sequence: TGTGCCAGCAGTGAAACGACAGGCGTCTATGGCTACACCTTC.

This chain connects TRBV6-1 to TRBJ2-5, with D perhaps TRBD1 (5 bases). The CDR3 loop spans 12 amino acids. Trimming took off 1 base at V and 8 bases at J, with 8 bases between the two ends. Germline assignment: CDR1 MNHNS and CDR2 SASEGT. DNA for the CDR3: TGTGCCAGCAGTGAAGTAGGGGCCACCCAGTACTTC. This codes for CASSEVGATQYF.

This clone was detected a few times. The chain is built from TRBV6-6 and TRBJ2-7, with D possibly TRBD2 on 6 matching bases. The CDR3 contains 13 residues. The V gene lost 6 bases and the J gene lost 0 bases, with 9 bases spanning the gap. Germline V CDR1 and CDR2: MNHNY, SVGAGI (reference sequence). The CDR3 sequence: CASRHGSSYEQYF. The CDR3 DNA is TGTGCCAGCAGACACGGGAGCTCCTACGAGCAGTACTTC.

The CDR3 DNA sequence: TGCGCCACCCGCCCCGGACAGGGCACCTACGAGCAGTACTTC. This codes for CATRPGQGTYEQYF. The chain is built from TRBV5-1 and TRBJ2-7, with TRBD1 matching over 8 bases. The CDR3 is 14 residues long. Germline assignment: CDR1 SGHRS and CDR2 YFSETQ. With V trimmed by 9 bases and J by 2 bases, 10 bases remained unmatched.

This chain uses TRBV4-1 with TRBJ1-4; the D gene is possibly TRBD1 (5 bases). This CDR3 has 14 amino acids. V shed 1 base and J shed 13 bases, with 16 bases lying between them. Germline lookup yields CDR1 MGHRA and CDR2 YSYEKL. CDR3 in amino acids: CASSQVGGVPGLFF. CDR3 coding DNA: TGCGCCAGCAGCCAAGTTGGGGGGGTTCCCGGACTGTTTTTT.

The chain combines TRBV7-9 with TRBJ2-5; a possible D gene is TRBD2 (5 bases). Germline CDR1 is SEHNR and CDR2 is FQNEAQ (reference sequence). The CDR3 spans 15 residues. V lost 3 bases and J lost 1, with 12 bases in between. CDR3 sequence (DNA): TGTGCCAGCAGCTTGAGATCCCTAGCCCAAGAGACCCAGTACTTC. Translating it yields CASSLRSLAQETQYF.

The chain has TRBV6-5 and TRBJ1-2; D perhaps matches TRBD1 (5 bases). CDR1 is MNHEY, CDR2 SVGAGI, per germline. This CDR3 spans 15 amino acids. With 5 bases removed from V and 4 bases from J, the gap between germline ends came to 17 bases. The CDR3 sequence: CASSTLDPGFYGYTF. As DNA, the CDR3 is TGTGCCAGCAGTACCCTTGACCCAGGGTTCTATGGCTACACCTTC.

Worth noting for this clone: The identical CDR3 is also encoded by other nucleotide sequences in the sample. V gene TRBV14 combines with J gene TRBJ2-3, with D perhaps matching TRBD2 (6 bases). Trimming left V 1 base short and J 4 bases short, with 15 bases between. Germline values: CDR1 SGHDN, CDR2 FVKESK. The length of the CDR3 is 16 residues. CDR3 DNA: TGTGCCAGCAGCCAAGGCACGCGGGGCCGGTCAGATACGCAGTATTTT. Its protein is CASSQGTRGRSDTQYF.

The gene calls are TRBV18 and TRBJ2-1; the match to TRBD2 covers 13 bases. Per the germline V gene, CDR1 is KGHSH and CDR2 is LQKENI. The CDR3 is 19 amino acids. Trimming at V came to 2 bases and at J to 8 bases, leaving 15 bases not matched to a gene. DNA of the CDR3: TGTGCCAGCTCACCAGTAGGACTAGCGGGGGCCATCCGTTCGGATGAGCAGTTCTTC. Amino acids: CASSPVGLAGAIRSDEQFF.

The chain employs TRBV19 and TRBJ1-2; perhaps TRBD1 as D (5 bases). Germline loops: CDR1 LNHDA, CDR2 SQIVND (reference sequence). The CDR3 sequence is 13 residues long. Trimming stripped 3 bases from V and 4 bases from J, with 9 bases between. The CDR3 DNA sequence: TGTGCCAGTAGTATGACAGCGAGCTATGGCTACACCTTC. It encodes CASSMTASYGYTF. The variable domain in full, completed from reference TRBV19 and TRBJ1-2, reads DGGITQSPKYLFRKEGQNVTLSCEQNLNHDAMYWYRQDPGQGLRLIYYSQIVNDFQKGDIAEGYSVSREKKESFPLTVTSAQKNPTAFYLCASSMTASYGYTFGSGTRLTVV.

The chain joins TRBV28 to TRBJ2-2; D ambiguous. Germline CDR1 reads MDHEN; CDR2 reads SYDVKM. CDR3 length: 13 residues. Trimming removed 3 bases from V and 2 bases from J, with 4 bases in between. Written as DNA, the CDR3 is TGTGCCAGCAGTTTCCAAAACACCGGGGAGCTGTTTTTT. Translation: CASSFQNTGELFF.

The chain is built from TRBV28 and TRBJ2-2; D call uncertain. Trimming pared 3 bases from V and 4 bases from J, leaving 6 bases between. The CDR3 is made up of 13 amino acids. Germline assignment: CDR1 MDHEN and CDR2 SYDVKM. The CDR3 bases are TGTGCCAGCAGTTTGGGCATCACCGGGGAGCTGTTTTTT. This sequence encodes CASSLGITGELFF. Together with reference TRBV28 and TRBJ2-2, the CDR3 gives the full variable domain: DVKVTQSSRYLVKRTGEKVFLECVQDMDHENMFWYRQDPGLGLRLIYFSYDVKMKEKGDIPEGYSVSREKKERFSLILESASTNQTSMYLCASSLGITGELFFGEGSRLTVL.

This clone occurred a few times. The rearrangement uses TRBV27 and TRBJ2-6; TRBD2 agrees at 9 bases. CDR1 is MNHEY and CDR2 is SMNVEV in the germline V gene (reference sequence). The J segment lost 2 bases and the V segment lost 2 bases, leaving 4 bases of the junction unmatched. CDR3 size: 17 residues. The CDR3 DNA reads as TGTGCCAGCAGTTTAGCGGGGGGGCCGCCTGGGGCCAACGTCCTGACTTTC. Protein sequence: CASSLAGGPPGANVLTF.

This chain uses TRBV5-1 with TRBJ2-2; tentatively, D is TRBD1 (5 bases). The CDR3 is made up of 14 amino acids. CDR1 and CDR2 (germline): SGHRS, YFSETQ. Deletions cut 2 bases from V and 6 bases from J, with 11 bases between. CDR3 sequence reads: CASSFDSGAGELFF. The CDR3 nucleotides are TGCGCCAGCAGCTTCGACAGTGGGGCCGGGGAGCTGTTTTTT. The whole variable domain, remainder taken from reference TRBV5-1 and TRBJ2-2, is KAGVTQTPRYLIKTRGQQVTLSCSPISGHRSVSWYQQTPGQGLQFLFEYFSETQRNKGNFPGRFSGRQFSNSRSEMNVSTLELGDSALYLCASSFDSGAGELFFGEGSRLTVL.

Note on this clone: The junction differs from germline at one of its ends, possibly a read error. The rearrangement joins TRBV7-7 to TRBJ1-1, with 7 bases aligning to TRBD1. Looked up from germline, CDR1 is SSHAT and CDR2 is FNYEAQ (reference sequence). The CDR3 totals 13 residues. CDR3 DNA: TGTGCTAGCAGCTTACATCAGGGGGCTGAAGCTTTCTTT. This encodes CASSLHQGAEAFF.